This TCR beta chain was found in a study of monozygotic twins with inflammatory bowel disease. Using the 5' RACE reads, TCRdb records one entry per CDR3 protein without DNA. The listing contains about 99,000 distinct CDR3 sequences. Per germline, CDR1 SNHLY and CDR2 FYNNEI. This CDR3 region has 14 residues. Points from the study as a whole: Variability in patient repertoires may have come partly from differing immunosuppressive treatments. Researchers were unable to tell different T cell subtypes apart. Diversity of TCRbeta measured by inverse Simpson was lower in IBD patients than in healthy co-twins.

In the case of this clonotype: What it recognizes is unknown.

The source is a human donor with ulcerative colitis or Crohn's disease, or a healthy co-twin of an affected twin (not recorded which). The sequenced sample consisted of blood. The chain employs TRBV2 and TRBJ1-4; the D call from TCRdb, TRBD1, cannot be confirmed without DNA. The CDR3 sequence: CASTELGVGEKLFF.